This T cell receptor (beta chain) stems from a study of human CD8 memory T cell subsets. Per the germline V gene, CDR1 is MDHEN and CDR2 is SYDVKM. The CDR3 length is 20 residues. Libraries for TCR beta were constructed using UMI-labeled 5' RACE. TCRdb re-called the 5' RACE reads and gives one entry per CDR3 protein, without DNA. The sample data list about 6,500 distinct CDR3 sequences. CCR7+ PD-1- TIGIT- CD8+ T cells were termed stem-like memory (TSTEM). The starting material, duplicate vials of around 150,000 sorted CD8+ T cells per subset, provided the RNA. The chain couples TRBV28 to TRBJ2-3; TCRdb outputs TRBD2, but without DNA this stays unchecked. The specimen was CD8+ stem-like memory T cells (TSCM and TCM) sorted from PBMCs. Subset of the sample: stem-like memory CD8 T cells (TSTEM), CCR7+ PD-1- TIGIT-. This TCR was sampled from a human donor in good health. The chain's CDR3 is CASSSLVVAGGPGFLDTQYF.